Given below is one T cell receptor beta chain in context. What it recognizes is unknown. These data come from a study of cytomegalovirus exposure and HLA in healthy donors. Study summary: Earlier, 100 million to 120 million unique TCR beta sequences were recovered from approximately 200 million T cells by an analysis.

PCR employed 60 Vbeta and 13 Jbeta primers. Sequencing used immunoSEQ multiplex PCR; TCRdb keeps in-frame clones, though not all of them. The sample yields approximately 150,000 clones, roughly 77% seen once. From germline, CDR1 is SNHLY and CDR2 FYNNEI. The CDR3 sequence is 13 residues long. Trimming left V 5 bases short and J 6 bases short, with 10 bases between. Study findings and constraints: Most subjects had HLA-A and HLA-B alleles reportedly predicted accurately by TCR beta sequences.

This chain joins TRBV2 and TRBJ2-2; TRBD2 might be the D (5 bases). The receptor was derived from a man aged 18 to 30 in good health and CMV-seropositive. The sample was PBMCs. Written as DNA, the CDR3 is TGTGCCAGCAGTACCCTAGCCTCCGGGGAGCTGTTTTTT. Amino acids: CASSTLASGELFF.